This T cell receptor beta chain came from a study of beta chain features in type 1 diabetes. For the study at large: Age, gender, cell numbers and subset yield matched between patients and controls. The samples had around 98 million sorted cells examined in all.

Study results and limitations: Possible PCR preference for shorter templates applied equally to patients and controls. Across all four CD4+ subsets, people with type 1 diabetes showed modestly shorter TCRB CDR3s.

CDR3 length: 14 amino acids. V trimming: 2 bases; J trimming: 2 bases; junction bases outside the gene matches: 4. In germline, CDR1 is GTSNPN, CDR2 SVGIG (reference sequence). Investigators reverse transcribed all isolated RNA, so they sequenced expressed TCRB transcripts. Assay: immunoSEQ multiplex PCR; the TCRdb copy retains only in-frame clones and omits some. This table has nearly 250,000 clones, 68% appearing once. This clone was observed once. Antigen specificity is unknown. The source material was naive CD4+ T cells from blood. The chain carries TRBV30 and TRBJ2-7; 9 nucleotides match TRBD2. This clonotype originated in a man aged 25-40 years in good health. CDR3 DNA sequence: TGTGCCTGGAGTCGACTAGCGGCCCCCTACGAGCAGTACTTC. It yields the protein CAWSRLAAPYEQYF.